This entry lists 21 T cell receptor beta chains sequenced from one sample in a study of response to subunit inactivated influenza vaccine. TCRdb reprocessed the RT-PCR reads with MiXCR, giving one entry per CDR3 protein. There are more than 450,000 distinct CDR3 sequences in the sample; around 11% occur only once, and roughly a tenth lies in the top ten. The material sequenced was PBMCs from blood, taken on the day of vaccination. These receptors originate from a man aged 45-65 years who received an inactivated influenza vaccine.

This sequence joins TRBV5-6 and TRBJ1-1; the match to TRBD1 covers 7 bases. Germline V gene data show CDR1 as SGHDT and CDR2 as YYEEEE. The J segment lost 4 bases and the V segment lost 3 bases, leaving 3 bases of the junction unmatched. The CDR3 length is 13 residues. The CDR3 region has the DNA TGTGCCAGCAGCTCTAGGACAGGCACTGAAGCTTTCTTT. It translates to CASSSRTGTEAFF.

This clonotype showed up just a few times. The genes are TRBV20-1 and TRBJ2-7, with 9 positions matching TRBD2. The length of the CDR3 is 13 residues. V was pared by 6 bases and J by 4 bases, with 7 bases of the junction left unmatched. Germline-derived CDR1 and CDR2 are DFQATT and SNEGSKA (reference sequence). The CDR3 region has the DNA TGCAGTGCATATAGCGGGAGTAAGTACGAGCAGTACTTC. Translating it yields CSAYSGSKYEQYF.

CDR3 residues: CASSSYIPYEQYF. As DNA, the CDR3 is TGTGCCAGCAGCTCTTATATACCCTACGAGCAGTACTTC. The V and J genes are TRBV7-2 and TRBJ2-7; D is ambiguous. V was trimmed by 4 bases and J by 2 bases, leaving 9 bases between them. This CDR3 contains 13 residues. Per germline, CDR1 SGHTA and CDR2 FQGNSA.

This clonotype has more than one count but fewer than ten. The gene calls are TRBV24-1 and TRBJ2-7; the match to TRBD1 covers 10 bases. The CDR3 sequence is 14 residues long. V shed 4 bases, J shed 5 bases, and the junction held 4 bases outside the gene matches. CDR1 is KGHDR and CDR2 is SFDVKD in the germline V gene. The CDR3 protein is CATSDPGTGDEQYF. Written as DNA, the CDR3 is TGTGCCACCAGTGACCCAGGGACAGGGGACGAGCAGTACTTC.

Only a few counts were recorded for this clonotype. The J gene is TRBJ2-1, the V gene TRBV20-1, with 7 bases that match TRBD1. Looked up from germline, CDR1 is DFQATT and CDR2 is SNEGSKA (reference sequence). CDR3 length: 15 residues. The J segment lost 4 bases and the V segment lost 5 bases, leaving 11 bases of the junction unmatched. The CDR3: CSARTVWDSYNEQFF. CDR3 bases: TGCAGTGCTCGAACCGTTTGGGACAGTTACAATGAGCAGTTCTTC.

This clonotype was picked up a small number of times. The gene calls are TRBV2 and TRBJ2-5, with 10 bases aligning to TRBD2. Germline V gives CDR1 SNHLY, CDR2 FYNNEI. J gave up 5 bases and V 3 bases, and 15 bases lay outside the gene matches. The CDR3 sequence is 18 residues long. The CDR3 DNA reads TGTGCCAGCAGTGATGAATGGGTAGCGGGGGGCTCAACCGAGACCCAGTACTTC. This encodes CASSDEWVAGGSTETQYF.

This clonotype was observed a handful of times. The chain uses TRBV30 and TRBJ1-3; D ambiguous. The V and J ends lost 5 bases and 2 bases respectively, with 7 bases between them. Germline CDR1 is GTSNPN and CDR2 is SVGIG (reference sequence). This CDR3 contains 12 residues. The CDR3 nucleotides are TGTGCCTGGGCCGGGACTGGAAACACCATATATTTT. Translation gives CAWAGTGNTIYF. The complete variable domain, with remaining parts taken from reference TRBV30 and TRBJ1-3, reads SQTIHQWPATLVQPVGSPLSLECTVEGTSNPNLYWYRQAAGRGLQLLFYSVGIGQISSEVPQNLSASRPQDRQFILSSKKLLLSDSGFYLCAWAGTGNTIYFGEGSWLTVV.

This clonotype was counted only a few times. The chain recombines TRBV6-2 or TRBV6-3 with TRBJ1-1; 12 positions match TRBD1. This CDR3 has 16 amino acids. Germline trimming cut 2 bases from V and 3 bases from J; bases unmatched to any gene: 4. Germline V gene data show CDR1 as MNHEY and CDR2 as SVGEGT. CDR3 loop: CASSYPGTGGYTEAFF. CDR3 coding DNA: TGTGCCAGCAGTTACCCCGGGACAGGGGGCTACACTGAAGCTTTCTTT.

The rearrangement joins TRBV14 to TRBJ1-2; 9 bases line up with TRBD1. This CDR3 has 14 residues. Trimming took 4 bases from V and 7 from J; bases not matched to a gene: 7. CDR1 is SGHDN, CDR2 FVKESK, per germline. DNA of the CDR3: TGTGCCAGCAGCCCAGGGACAGGGTGGAGTGGCTACACCTTC. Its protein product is CASSPGTGWSGYTF.

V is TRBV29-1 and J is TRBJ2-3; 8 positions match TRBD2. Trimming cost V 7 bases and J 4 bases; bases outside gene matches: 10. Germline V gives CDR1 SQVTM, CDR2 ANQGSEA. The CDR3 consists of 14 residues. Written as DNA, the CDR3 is TGCAGCGGCCAAGCGGGAGTTGGGGCAGATACGCAGTATTTT. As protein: CSGQAGVGADTQYF.

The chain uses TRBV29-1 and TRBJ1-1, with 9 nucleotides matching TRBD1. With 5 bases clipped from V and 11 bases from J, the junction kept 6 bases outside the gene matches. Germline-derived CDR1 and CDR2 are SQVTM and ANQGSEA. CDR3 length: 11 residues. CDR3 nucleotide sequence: TGCAGCGTTACAGGGGGCAAGAGGGCTTTCTTT. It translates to CSVTGGKRAFF.

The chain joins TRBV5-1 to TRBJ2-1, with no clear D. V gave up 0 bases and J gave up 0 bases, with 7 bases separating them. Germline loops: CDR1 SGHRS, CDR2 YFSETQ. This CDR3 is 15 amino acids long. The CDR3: CASSLGGHSYNEQFF. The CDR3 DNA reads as TGCGCCAGCAGCTTGGGGGGTCACTCCTACAATGAGCAGTTCTTC.

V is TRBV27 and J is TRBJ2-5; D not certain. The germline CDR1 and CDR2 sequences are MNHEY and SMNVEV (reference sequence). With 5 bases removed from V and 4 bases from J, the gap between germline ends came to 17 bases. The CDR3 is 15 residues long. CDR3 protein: CASSPSSPPRETQYF. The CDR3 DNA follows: TGTGCCAGCAGTCCCTCTTCCCCCCCGAGAGAGACCCAGTACTTC.

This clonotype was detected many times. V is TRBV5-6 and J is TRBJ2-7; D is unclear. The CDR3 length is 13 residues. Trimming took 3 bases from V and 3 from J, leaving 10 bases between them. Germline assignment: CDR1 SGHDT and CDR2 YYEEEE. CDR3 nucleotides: TGTGCCAGCAGCTCGACACGGATCTACGAGCAGTACTTC. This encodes CASSSTRIYEQYF. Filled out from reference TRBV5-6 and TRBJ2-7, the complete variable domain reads DAGVTQSPTHLIKTRGQQVTLRCSPKSGHDTVSWYQQALGQGPQFIFQYYEEEERQRGNFPDRFSGHQFPNYSSELNVNALLLGDSALYLCASSSTRIYEQYFGPGTRLTVT.

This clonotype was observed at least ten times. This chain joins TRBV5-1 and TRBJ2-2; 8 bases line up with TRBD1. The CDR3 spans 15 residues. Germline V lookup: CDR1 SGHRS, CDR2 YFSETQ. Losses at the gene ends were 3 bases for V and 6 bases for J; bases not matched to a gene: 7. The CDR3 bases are TGCGCCAGCAGCTCGGACAGGGCCTCGTCCGGGGAGCTGTTTTTT. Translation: CASSSDRASSGELFF.

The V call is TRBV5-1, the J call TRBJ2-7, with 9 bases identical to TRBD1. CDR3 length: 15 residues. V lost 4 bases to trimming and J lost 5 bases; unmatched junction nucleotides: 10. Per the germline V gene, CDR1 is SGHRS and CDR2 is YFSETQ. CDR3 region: CASSLTQGAEHEQYF. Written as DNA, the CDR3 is TGCGCCAGCAGCCTGACACAGGGGGCGGAACACGAGCAGTACTTC.

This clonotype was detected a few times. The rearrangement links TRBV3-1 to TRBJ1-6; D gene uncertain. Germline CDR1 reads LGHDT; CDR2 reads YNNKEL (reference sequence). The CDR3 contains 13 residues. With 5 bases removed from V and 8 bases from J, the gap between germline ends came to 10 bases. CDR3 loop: CASSSTVYSPLHF. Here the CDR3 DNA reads TGTGCCAGCAGCTCCACGGTCTATTCACCCCTCCACTTT.

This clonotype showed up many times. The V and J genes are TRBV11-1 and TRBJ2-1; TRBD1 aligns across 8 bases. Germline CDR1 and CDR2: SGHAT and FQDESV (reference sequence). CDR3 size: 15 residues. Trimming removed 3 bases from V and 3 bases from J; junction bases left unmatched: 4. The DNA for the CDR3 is TGTGCCAGCAGCTTTGGGACAGGACACTACAATGAGCAGTTCTTC. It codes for CASSFGTGHYNEQFF.

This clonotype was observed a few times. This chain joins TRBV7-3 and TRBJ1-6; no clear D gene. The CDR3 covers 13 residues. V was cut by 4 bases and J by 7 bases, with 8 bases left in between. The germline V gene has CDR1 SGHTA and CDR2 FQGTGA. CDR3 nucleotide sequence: TGTGCCAGCAGCTCCATACTGAATTCACCCCTCCACTTT. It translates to CASSSILNSPLHF.

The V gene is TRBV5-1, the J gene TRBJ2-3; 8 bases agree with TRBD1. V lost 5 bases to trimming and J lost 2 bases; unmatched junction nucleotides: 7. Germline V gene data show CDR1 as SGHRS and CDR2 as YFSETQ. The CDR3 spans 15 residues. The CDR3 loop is CASRPDRVATDTQYF. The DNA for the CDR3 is TGCGCCAGCAGACCGGACAGGGTCGCCACAGATACGCAGTATTTT. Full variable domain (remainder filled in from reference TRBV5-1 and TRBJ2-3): KAGVTQTPRYLIKTRGQQVTLSCSPISGHRSVSWYQQTPGQGLQFLFEYFSETQRNKGNFPGRFSGRQFSNSRSEMNVSTLELGDSALYLCASRPDRVATDTQYFGPGTRLTVL.

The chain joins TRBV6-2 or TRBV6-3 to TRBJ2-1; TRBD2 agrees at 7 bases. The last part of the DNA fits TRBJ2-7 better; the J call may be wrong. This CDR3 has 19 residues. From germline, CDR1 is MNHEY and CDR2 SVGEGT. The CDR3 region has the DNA TGTGCCAGCAGAGACAGCGGGGCCCTGAGCCAGAGCTCCTACAATGAGCAGTACTTC. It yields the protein CASRDSGALSQSSYNEQYF.